Listed below are T cell receptor beta chains from one sample, sequenced in a study of blood T cell repertoires in COVID-19. Sequenced by immunoSEQ multiplex PCR; TCRdb stores in-frame clones only, minus some. The repertoire has 300,000 to 350,000 clones, 88% of them found once; the top ten carry over 4.5%. Sequences were obtained from PBMCs or T cells enriched from blood (not recorded which). The receptor source for this set is a man aged 30 to 45 who had recovered from COVID-19. Both conserved end residues are trimmed from each CDR3.

TRBV9	11	TRBJ2-5	ASSLSGEETQY
TRBV5-1	12	TRBJ2-5	ASSGGLAPETQY
TRBV10-3	12	TRBJ1-3	AIGDRDSGNTIY
TRBV6-6	14	TRBJ2-3	ASSYSIARGTDTQY
TRBV5-3	13	TRBJ1-5	ARSRGQRSNQPQH
TRBV28	14	TRBJ2-1	ASSYSGTGTYNEQF
TRBV21-1	13	TRBJ1-1	ASSKAGGGDTEAF
TRBV3-1/TRBV3-2	13	TRBJ1-2	ASSPSPSPNYGYT
TRBV11-2	14	TRBJ2-5	ASSQPRTASGQTQY
TRBV7-9	11	TRBJ2-2	ASRRGGTGELF
TRBV3-1/TRBV3-2	14	TRBJ2-2	ASSHPLGGEVGELF
TRBV7-8	13	TRBJ2-7	ASSLYKGISYEQY
TRBV24-1	12	TRBJ1-2	ATSDGQSPWGYT
TRBV5-4	11	TRBJ2-5	ASSLYREETQY
TRBV10-1	11	TRBJ1-5	ASSEFGNQPQH
TRBV2	12	TRBJ1-2	ASSALTGRYGYT
TRBV2	12	TRBJ2-7	ASSERTGSGEQY
TRBV7-6	13	TRBJ2-3	ASSLEAGGTDTQY
TRBV3-1/TRBV3-2	10	TRBJ2-1	ASSPWGDEQF
TRBV2	15	TRBJ1-1	ASSEALRGGLNTEAF